This T cell receptor (beta chain) comes out of a study of T-cell memory formation after mild COVID-19. General study points: CD4+ contracting clones lay mainly in CM and EM, CD8+ ones in EMRA.

Germline CDR1 reads SGHVS; CDR2 reads FQNEAQ. V was clipped by 2 bases and J by 1 base, with 8 bases between them. This CDR3 is 14 amino acids long. In the case of this clonotype: Antigen unknown.

TCRdb ran MiXCR on the 5' RACE reads and lists one entry per CDR3 protein. The table shows approximately 150,000 distinct CDR3 sequences, with about 5.5% occurring only once. The material sequenced was PBMCs or a T cell subset sorted from them (not recorded which). The source of this sequence is an adult woman who had mild COVID-19 (a few samples of this study predate the infection). Cell type and time point are not known. The V gene is TRBV7-8, the J gene TRBJ1-1, with no clear D. In DNA form, the CDR3 reads TGTGCCAGCAGCTTAAGTGGTCCGAACACTGAAGCTTTCTTT. Amino acid sequence: CASSLSGPNTEAFF.